This entry features one TCR beta chain sequence. Assay: immunoSEQ multiplex PCR; the TCRdb copy retains only in-frame clones and omits some. The profile shows around 97,000 clones, 70% to 90% of them singletons. CDR1 LNHDA and CDR2 SQIVND come from the germline V gene (reference sequence). V lost 5 bases to trimming and J lost 4 bases; unmatched junction nucleotides: 1. CDR3 length: 14 amino acids. The sample originates from a study of blood T cell repertoires in COVID-19. Study details: The United States, Italy and Spain were the sources of the acute and convalescent COVID-19 samples.

The TCR comes from a human donor in a cohort sampled during active COVID-19. This chain connects TRBV19 to TRBJ2-3; 12 bases are a match to TRBD2. The sample comprised peripheral blood. The CDR3: CASSGLAGSDTQYF. CDR3 nucleotides: TGTGCCAGTAGTGGACTAGCGGGATCAGATACGCAGTATTTT.